Listed below are T cell receptor beta chains from one sample, sequenced in a study of cytomegalovirus exposure and HLA in healthy donors. This table comes from immunoSEQ multiplex PCR, and its TCRdb copy is limited to in-frame clones, with some not included. The table shows approximately 200,000 clones, with around 77% occurring only once. The sequencing input was PBMCs. All receptors derive from a woman aged 18-29 years in good health and CMV-seronegative. CDR3s include the opening cysteine and the closing phenylalanine or tryptophan. D genes are given only for firm matches. Expanded clones get a size class; other rows say once, few or many, or leave the size out.

clone size: .; D gene: TRBD1; V gene: TRBV6-1; J gene: TRBJ2-7; CDR3 protein: CASSEYRGSYEQYF; CDR3 DNA: TGTGCCAGCAGTGAATACAGGGGATCCTACGAGCAGTACTTC
clone size: few; D gene: .; V gene: TRBV4-1; J gene: TRBJ2-7; CDR3 protein: CASSQVGAGSYEQYF; CDR3 DNA: TGCGCCAGCAGCCAAGTGGGCGCAGGGTCCTACGAGCAGTACTTC
clone size: .; D gene: TRBD2; V gene: TRBV5-1; J gene: TRBJ2-7; CDR3 protein: CASSLVYERGSYEQYF; CDR3 DNA: TGCGCCAGCAGCTTGGTATATGAGCGGGGGTCCTACGAGCAGTACTTC
clone size: .; D gene: .; V gene: TRBV6-5; J gene: TRBJ1-6; CDR3 protein: CASSYSGQPNSPLHF; CDR3 DNA: TGTGCCAGCAGTTACTCGGGGCAGCCAAATTCACCCCTCCACTTT
clone size: .; D gene: TRBD1; V gene: TRBV30; J gene: TRBJ1-2; CDR3 protein: CAWEGQANYGYTF; CDR3 DNA: TGTGCCTGGGAGGGACAGGCAAACTATGGCTACACCTTC
clone size: .; D gene: TRBD1; V gene: TRBV27; J gene: TRBJ1-1; CDR3 protein: CASSFSRTQGARTEAFF; CDR3 DNA: TGTGCCAGCAGTTTCTCGAGGACCCAGGGGGCGCGGACTGAAGCTTTCTTT
clone size: .; D gene: .; V gene: TRBV15; J gene: TRBJ1-3; CDR3 protein: CATLAGDTIYF; CDR3 DNA: TGTGCCACCCTCGCGGGAGACACCATATATTTT
clone size: .; D gene: TRBD2; V gene: TRBV11-3; J gene: TRBJ2-3; CDR3 protein: CASSPRVAGAADTQYF; CDR3 DNA: TGTGCCAGCAGTCCTCGGGTAGCGGGGGCGGCAGATACGCAGTATTTT
clone size: .; D gene: TRBD1; V gene: TRBV4-3; J gene: TRBJ1-1; CDR3 protein: CASSPSGGGTGAIGTEAFF; CDR3 DNA: TGCGCCAGCAGCCCGTCCGGCGGAGGGACAGGGGCCATAGGCACTGAAGCTTTCTTT
clone size: few; D gene: .; V gene: TRBV6-5; J gene: TRBJ2-6; CDR3 protein: CASSYSPGSGANVLTF; CDR3 DNA: TGTGCCAGCAGTTACTCGCCGGGATCTGGGGCCAACGTCCTGACTTTC
clone size: few; D gene: .; V gene: TRBV6-4; J gene: TRBJ2-1; CDR3 protein: CASSVGSRNEQFF; CDR3 DNA: TGTGCCAGCAGTGTTGGTAGCCGCAATGAGCAGTTCTTC
clone size: .; D gene: TRBD2; V gene: TRBV4-2; J gene: TRBJ2-7; CDR3 protein: CASSQDRSGGAFEQYF; CDR3 DNA: TGTGCCAGCAGCCAAGATCGAAGCGGGGGGGCGTTCGAGCAGTACTTC
clone size: .; D gene: .; V gene: TRBV7-8; J gene: TRBJ1-2; CDR3 protein: CASSLGHGGYGYTF; CDR3 DNA: TGTGCCAGCAGCTTAGGACACGGGGGCTATGGCTACACCTTC
clone size: .; D gene: .; V gene: TRBV7-6; J gene: TRBJ2-1; CDR3 protein: CASSLEGETYNEQFF; CDR3 DNA: TGTGCCAGCAGCCTAGAGGGGGAAACCTACAATGAGCAGTTCTTC
clone size: .; D gene: TRBD1; V gene: TRBV7-6; J gene: TRBJ2-2; CDR3 protein: CASSPRGTGKLTGELFF; CDR3 DNA: TGTGCCAGCAGCCCCCGGGGGACAGGAAAACTCACCGGGGAGCTGTTTTTT
clone size: once; D gene: .; V gene: TRBV7-9; J gene: TRBJ2-1; CDR3 protein: CASSFYRSLTNEQFF; CDR3 DNA: TGTGCCAGCAGCTTTTACAGATCCCTAACCAATGAGCAGTTCTTC
clone size: .; D gene: TRBD2; V gene: TRBV18; J gene: TRBJ2-1; CDR3 protein: CASSPTGTSGYNEQFF; CDR3 DNA: TGTGCCAGCTCCCCAACCGGAACTAGCGGATACAATGAGCAGTTCTTC
clone size: once; D gene: TRBD2; V gene: TRBV6-5; J gene: TRBJ2-5; CDR3 protein: CASSYSSGRAQETQYF; CDR3 DNA: TGTGCCAGCAGTTACTCAAGCGGGAGGGCCCAAGAGACCCAGTACTTC
clone size: .; D gene: .; V gene: TRBV19; J gene: TRBJ2-5; CDR3 protein: CASSMRQETQYF; CDR3 DNA: TGTGCCAGTAGTATGAGACAAGAGACCCAGTACTTC
clone size: once; D gene: TRBD1; V gene: TRBV7-9; J gene: TRBJ2-1; CDR3 protein: CASSSGGYNEQFF; CDR3 DNA: TGTGCCAGCAGCTCAGGGGGCTACAATGAGCAGTTCTTC
clone size: .; D gene: .; V gene: TRBV7-9; J gene: TRBJ1-6; CDR3 protein: CASSLGGGSGSPLHF; CDR3 DNA: TGTGCCAGCAGTTTAGGAGGGGGTAGTGGATCACCCCTCCACTTT
clone size: .; D gene: .; V gene: TRBV4-2; J gene: TRBJ2-7; CDR3 protein: CASSQEVNRAGSYEQYF; CDR3 DNA: TGTGCCAGCAGCCAAGAAGTCAACAGGGCGGGCTCCTACGAGCAGTACTTC
clone size: .; D gene: TRBD2; V gene: TRBV6-4; J gene: TRBJ2-3; CDR3 protein: CASSGTSGGADTQYF; CDR3 DNA: TGTGCCAGCAGTGGGACTAGCGGGGGCGCAGATACGCAGTATTTT
clone size: .; D gene: .; V gene: TRBV5-6; J gene: TRBJ1-2; CDR3 protein: CASSPGNYGYTF; CDR3 DNA: TGTGCCAGCAGCCCGGGGAACTATGGCTACACCTTC
clone size: .; D gene: .; V gene: TRBV15; J gene: TRBJ1-2; CDR3 protein: CATNQIGGAIYGYTF; CDR3 DNA: TGTGCCACCAATCAAATCGGGGGGGCAATCTATGGCTACACCTTC
clone size: .; D gene: .; V gene: TRBV9; J gene: TRBJ1-3; CDR3 protein: CASSISNGGAGNTIYF; CDR3 DNA: TGTGCCAGCAGCATCTCCAATGGGGGGGCTGGAAACACCATATATTTT
clone size: .; D gene: .; V gene: TRBV5-6; J gene: TRBJ1-1; CDR3 protein: CASSPGADMNTEAFF; CDR3 DNA: TGTGCCAGCAGCCCAGGGGCAGACATGAACACTGAAGCTTTCTTT
clone size: .; D gene: .; V gene: TRBV7-9; J gene: TRBJ1-1; CDR3 protein: CASSPGSGFRRMNTEAFF; CDR3 DNA: TGTGCCAGCAGTCCAGGTTCGGGATTTAGGAGGATGAACACTGAAGCTTTCTTT
clone size: .; D gene: TRBD1; V gene: TRBV25-1; J gene: TRBJ1-2; CDR3 protein: CASSTGDAVSRGYTF; CDR3 DNA: TGTGCCAGCTCCACAGGGGACGCGGTCTCCCGTGGCTACACCTTC
clone size: .; D gene: TRBD1; V gene: TRBV7-3; J gene: TRBJ1-1; CDR3 protein: CASSPGDRRNTEAFF; CDR3 DNA: TGTGCCAGCAGCCCCGGGGACAGGAGAAACACTGAAGCTTTCTTT
clone size: .; D gene: .; V gene: TRBV25-1; J gene: TRBJ2-7; CDR3 protein: CASANRMVPYEQYF; CDR3 DNA: TGTGCCAGCGCGAACCGTATGGTACCCTACGAGCAGTACTTC
clone size: .; D gene: TRBD1; V gene: TRBV30; J gene: TRBJ1-6; CDR3 protein: CAWSPPGTVNSPLHF; CDR3 DNA: TGTGCCTGGAGTCCACCCGGGACAGTAAATTCACCCCTCCACTTT
clone size: few; D gene: TRBD1; V gene: TRBV6-4; J gene: TRBJ2-7; CDR3 protein: CASNWGTAFYEQYF; CDR3 DNA: TGTGCCAGTAACTGGGGGACAGCGTTCTACGAGCAGTACTTC
clone size: once; D gene: .; V gene: TRBV27; J gene: TRBJ1-1; CDR3 protein: CASSADSMNTEAFF; CDR3 DNA: TGTGCCAGCAGTGCGGACAGCATGAACACTGAAGCTTTCTTT
clone size: .; D gene: .; V gene: TRBV30; J gene: TRBJ1-6; CDR3 protein: CAWVRREDSPLHF; CDR3 DNA: TGTGCCTGGGTACGGAGGGAGGATTCACCCCTCCACTTT
clone size: once; D gene: .; V gene: TRBV4-2; J gene: TRBJ2-3; CDR3 protein: CASSQVEGRDTQYF; CDR3 DNA: TGTGCCAGCAGCCAAGTGGAGGGGAGAGATACGCAGTATTTT
clone size: .; D gene: .; V gene: TRBV28; J gene: TRBJ1-3; CDR3 protein: CASSFTPQNFNTIYF; CDR3 DNA: TGTGCCAGCAGTTTCACCCCACAAAATTTTAACACCATATATTTT
clone size: .; D gene: TRBD1; V gene: TRBV7-9; J gene: TRBJ1-1; CDR3 protein: CASSFILSETGVAEAFF; CDR3 DNA: TGTGCCAGCAGCTTTATACTCAGTGAAACAGGGGTCGCTGAAGCTTTCTTT
clone size: .; D gene: .; V gene: TRBV6-1; J gene: TRBJ2-4; CDR3 protein: CASSRVLNSQNIQYF; CDR3 DNA: TGTGCCAGCAGTCGGGTCCTTAACTCCCAAAACATTCAGTACTTC
clone size: .; D gene: .; V gene: TRBV25-1; J gene: TRBJ1-1; CDR3 protein: CASSPSRRGFTEAFF; CDR3 DNA: TGTGCCAGCAGTCCTTCAAGGCGAGGGTTTACTGAAGCTTTCTTT
clone size: few; D gene: .; V gene: TRBV5-5; J gene: TRBJ1-1; CDR3 protein: CASSAGTSTEAFF; CDR3 DNA: TGTGCCAGCAGCGCCGGGACAAGCACTGAAGCTTTCTTT
clone size: .; D gene: TRBD2; V gene: TRBV2; J gene: TRBJ2-1; CDR3 protein: CAASRVLAGTYEQFF; CDR3 DNA: TGTGCCGCCAGCAGGGTACTAGCGGGAACTTATGAGCAGTTCTTC
clone size: few; D gene: .; V gene: TRBV4-2; J gene: TRBJ2-3; CDR3 protein: CASSQDKASTDTQYF; CDR3 DNA: TGTGCCAGCAGCCAAGACAAAGCGAGCACAGATACGCAGTATTTT
clone size: few; D gene: TRBD2; V gene: TRBV5-1; J gene: TRBJ2-7; CDR3 protein: CASRRGGLIYEQYF; CDR3 DNA: TGCGCCAGCAGGCGGGGGGGACTGATCTACGAGCAGTACTTC
clone size: .; D gene: .; V gene: TRBV5-4; J gene: TRBJ2-7; CDR3 protein: CASSLDYEQYF; CDR3 DNA: TGTGCCAGCAGCCTAGACTACGAGCAGTACTTC
clone size: .; D gene: TRBD2; V gene: TRBV2; J gene: TRBJ2-7; CDR3 protein: CASKRGGETYEQYF; CDR3 DNA: TGTGCCAGCAAGCGCGGGGGAGAAACCTACGAGCAGTACTTC
clone size: .; D gene: .; V gene: TRBV7-6; J gene: TRBJ2-7; CDR3 protein: CASSPTRLGEQYF; CDR3 DNA: TGTGCCAGCAGCCCTACTCGACTAGGCGAGCAGTACTTC
clone size: .; D gene: .; V gene: TRBV27; J gene: TRBJ1-1; CDR3 protein: CASGYRGTEAFF; CDR3 DNA: TGTGCCAGCGGCTACCGAGGCACTGAAGCTTTCTTT